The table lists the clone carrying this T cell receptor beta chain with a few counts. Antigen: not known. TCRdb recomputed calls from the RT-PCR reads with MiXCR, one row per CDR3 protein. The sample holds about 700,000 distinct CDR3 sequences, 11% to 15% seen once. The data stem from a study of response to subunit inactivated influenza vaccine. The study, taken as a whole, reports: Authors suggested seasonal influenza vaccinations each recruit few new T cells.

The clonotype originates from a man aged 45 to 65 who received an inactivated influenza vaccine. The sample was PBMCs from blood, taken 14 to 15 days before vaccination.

The CDR3 sequence is CSANIGTQYF. The CDR3 DNA sequence: TGCAGTGCAAATATTGGTACGCAGTATTTT. The V and J genes are TRBV20-1 and TRBJ2-3; no reliable D call. This CDR3 is built from 10 residues. Germline V gene sequence: CDR1 DFQATT, CDR2 SNEGSKA (reference sequence). V lost 6 bases and J 8 bases, leaving 9 bases between the germline ends.